Below, 3 T cell receptor beta chains from the same sample are listed, as sequenced in a study of Ad26.COV2.S vaccination and SARS-CoV-2 variants. Treatment described: some 20 received Ad26.COV2.S at low or high dose, single or two shots; about 5 received placebo; per-sample allocation not given. After the first vaccine or placebo injection, samples were drawn on day 63. This table comes from immunoSEQ multiplex PCR, and its TCRdb copy is limited to in-frame clones, with some not included. The table includes 350,000 to 550,000 clones, roughly nine tenths detected once. The material sequenced was peripheral blood, taken in a trial of Ad26.COV2.S vaccine versus placebo. The receptors shown here come from a person between 18 and 59 years old who received the Ad26.COV2.S COVID-19 vaccine or a placebo.

CDR3 bases: TGTGCCAGCAGCCCCCTGGGACTTGCTAGCAACAATGAGCAGTTCTTC. Protein sequence: CASSPLGLASNNEQFF. The V and J genes are TRBV9 and TRBJ2-1, with D perhaps matching TRBD2 (6 bases). The germline gives CDR1 SGDLS, CDR2 YYNGEE. Trimming took off 4 bases at V and 5 bases at J, with 19 bases between the two ends. The CDR3 is made up of 16 amino acids.

J is TRBJ1-2 and V is TRBV7-2; D is undetermined. The V gene lost 2 bases and the J gene lost 6 bases, with 10 bases spanning the gap. CDR1 is SGHTA and CDR2 is FQGNSA in the germline V gene. The CDR3 contains 13 residues. CDR3 loop: CASSLNTYNGYTF. CDR3 sequence (DNA): TGTGCCAGCAGCTTAAATACATACAATGGCTACACCTTC.

The chain recombines TRBV10-3 with TRBJ1-4; D is ambiguous. Germline V CDR1 and CDR2: ENHRY, SYGVKD. The CDR3 length is 15 residues. Trimming left V 6 bases short and J 4 bases short, with 15 bases between. Here the CDR3 reads CAIRPGTGDNEKLFF. The CDR3 bases are TGTGCCATCAGGCCCGGAACGGGAGATAATGAAAAACTGTTTTTT.